The present TCR beta chain was sequenced within a study of T-cell reconstitution after alpha-beta-depleted transplantation in children. This clonotype was detected only a few times. V dropped 1 base and J dropped 8 bases, with 15 bases sitting between them. CDR3 size: 15 residues. Germline lookup yields CDR1 SEHNR and CDR2 FQNEAQ (reference sequence). Unique molecular identifiers were built into the TCRbeta library. TCRdb redid the calling of the PCR reads with MiXCR, one entry per CDR3 protein. The table shows some 640,000 distinct CDR3 sequences, with approximately 15% occurring only once. The source material was PBMCs from the stem cell graft donor, sampled from the stem cell graft. The gene calls are TRBV7-9 and TRBJ2-1; possibly TRBD2 for D (6 bases). This receptor was identified in a human donor who donated a stem cell graft to a child with acute myeloid leukemia. The CDR3 DNA follows: TGTGCCAGCAGCTTAGTGGGGACTTCCGTGGATGAGCAGTTCTTC. Its translation is CASSLVGTSVDEQFF.